This TCR beta chain was identified during a study of T cell responses to AZD1222 COVID-19 vaccine. Looking at the study overall: Recipients boosted at about 4 weeks or about 12 weeks are pooled. Overall study findings and caveats: Of the AZD1222 recipients, only 5 or 6 were seropositive at baseline. Close to half of all spike-specific TCRs reportedly target regions of the variants that are unmutated.

The J segment lost 7 bases and the V segment lost 1 base, leaving 4 bases of the junction unmatched. The CDR3 contains 15 residues. Germline V gene lookup returns CDR1 LGHNA and CDR2 YSLEER. Of note for this clone: Its antigen is as yet unknown.

This table comes from immunoSEQ multiplex PCR, and its TCRdb copy is limited to in-frame clones, with some not included. The table includes approximately 100,000 clones, about 89% detected once. The source material was peripheral blood, sampled on day 0 of AZD1222 vaccination. The receptor was isolated from an adult in good health. This chain links TRBV4-3 with TRBJ1-5; the match to TRBD1 covers 10 bases. The CDR3: CASSQGTGGGQPQHF. CDR3 nucleotide sequence: TGCGCCAGCAGCCAAGGGACAGGGGGAGGCCAGCCCCAGCATTTT.